The rows below give T cell receptor beta chains drawn from one sample of a study of shared clonotypes between healthy human individuals. Clones were sequenced by immunoSEQ multiplex PCR, and TCRdb holds only the in-frame ones, with some missing. The table includes hundreds of thousands of clones, around 97% detected once. Specimen: naive CD4+ T cells sorted from blood. The receptors stem from a woman aged 30 to 39 in good health. Each CDR3 is given without its conserved first and last residue.

V: TRBV6-1; J: TRBJ2-1; CDR3: ASSEDWTSGLHNEQF
V: TRBV28; J: TRBJ2-7; CDR3: ASSPRASSGEQY
V: TRBV7-3; J: TRBJ2-6; CDR3: ASSPGTSGANVLT
V: TRBV6-1; J: TRBJ2-7; CDR3: ASSDWSSYEQY
V: TRBV5-1; J: TRBJ2-7; CDR3: ASMTSDSYEQY
V: TRBV18; J: TRBJ2-3; CDR3: ASSPGAGARTDTQY
V: TRBV27; J: TRBJ1-5; CDR3: ASSPQGSLNQPQH
V: TRBV28; J: TRBJ1-1; CDR3: ASSRPPGQGNTEAF
V: TRBV4-1; J: TRBJ2-7; CDR3: ASSQGVWRTASYEQY
V: TRBV7-9; J: TRBJ1-2; CDR3: ASSLGGAANYGYT
V: TRBV28; J: TRBJ1-2; CDR3: ASSLPGASYGYT
V: TRBV20-1; J: TRBJ1-2; CDR3: GGQDGYGYT
V: TRBV18; J: TRBJ2-7; CDR3: ASSLDGDEQY
V: TRBV7-9; J: TRBJ2-1; CDR3: ASSQGTSGSEQF
V: TRBV30; J: TRBJ1-5; CDR3: AWSEFGYNQPQH
V: TRBV5-1; J: TRBJ2-7; CDR3: ASSLGQVSYEQY
V: TRBV19; J: TRBJ2-1; CDR3: ASSINTQLKQF
V: TRBV10-3; J: TRBJ1-1; CDR3: AISVSAF
V: TRBV19; J: TRBJ1-2; CDR3: ASRGADYGYT
V: TRBV29-1; J: TRBJ2-5; CDR3: SVDGGIGETQY
V: TRBV5-1; J: TRBJ1-1; CDR3: ASSETGVTEAF
V: TRBV19; J: TRBJ2-7; CDR3: ASSRTEAYEQY
V: TRBV7-2; J: TRBJ2-3; CDR3: ASSQAGTTDTQY
V: TRBV5-1; J: TRBJ1-5; CDR3: ASSSGMGGNQPQH
V: TRBV2; J: TRBJ2-1; CDR3: ASRLGLLDNEQF
V: TRBV25-1; J: TRBJ2-5; CDR3: ASSESPGTSGSGETQY
V: TRBV5-4; J: TRBJ1-5; CDR3: ASNNGGTNQPQH
V: TRBV28; J: TRBJ2-7; CDR3: ASSLGDGRFYEQY
V: TRBV2; J: TRBJ2-2; CDR3: ASRTGTGDSTGELF
V: TRBV7-2; J: TRBJ1-2; CDR3: ASSPRQGANYGYT
V: TRBV5-1; J: TRBJ2-7; CDR3: ASSLGLAGEGEQY
V: TRBV30; J: TRBJ1-1; CDR3: AWIPWKNTEAF
V: TRBV10-2; J: TRBJ2-4; CDR3: ASSDGGLAKNIQY
V: TRBV12-5; J: TRBJ2-2; CDR3: ASGLLQGYTGELF
V: TRBV28; J: TRBJ2-7; CDR3: ASTEPGQLNYEQY
V: TRBV5-4; J: TRBJ2-5; CDR3: ASSPTGFLQETQY
V: TRBV2; J: TRBJ2-5; CDR3: ASSGAISAEETQY
V: TRBV18; J: TRBJ2-6; CDR3: ASSPQGPLLAAGANVLT
V: TRBV28; J: TRBJ1-4; CDR3: ASLEMPNEKLF
V: TRBV2; J: TRBJ2-3; CDR3: ASRRGTQDTQY
V: TRBV19; J: TRBJ1-2; CDR3: ASTQGFYGYT
V: TRBV28; J: TRBJ1-5; CDR3: ASRDRLSNQPQH
V: TRBV7-9; J: TRBJ2-5; CDR3: ASSLTSAQETQY
V: TRBV27; J: TRBJ2-5; CDR3: ASSTTSAVETQY
V: TRBV5-1; J: TRBJ1-1; CDR3: ASSLSAGMNTEAF